A selection of T cell receptor beta chains follows, all from one sample in a study of shared clonotypes between healthy human individuals. Repertoires were generated with immunoSEQ multiplex PCR, while TCRdb's copy carries only in-frame clones and drops some. The table has approximately 810,000 clones, around 92% seen once. The sample taken for sequencing was naive CD8+ T cells sorted from blood. The receptor set was obtained from a man younger than 40 in good health. Both conserved end residues are part of each CDR3. D genes are given only for firm matches. For some rows the clone size is stated as once, few or many, or as a class when expanded; others skip it.

CDR3 protein,CDR3 DNA,V gene,CDR3 length,D gene,J gene,clone size
CASSTSGRLYEQYF,TGTGCCAGCAGTACTAGCGGGAGGCTCTACGAGCAGTACTTC,TRBV2,14,TRBD2,TRBJ2-7,NA
CASSPRTSGRSEQFF,TGTGCCAGCAGCCCTCGGACTAGCGGGAGGTCTGAGCAGTTCTTC,TRBV13,15,TRBD2,TRBJ2-1,NA
CASSEELAATDTQYF,TGTGCCAGCAGTGAAGAGCTCGCGGCCACAGATACGCAGTATTTT,TRBV6-4,15,NA,TRBJ2-3,NA
CASSLFRGPGYEQYF,TGTGCCAGCAGTTTATTCAGGGGACCGGGGTACGAGCAGTACTTC,TRBV27,15,NA,TRBJ2-7,once
CASSLAAWENSNQPQHF,TGTGCCAGCAGCTTAGCGGCATGGGAGAATAGCAATCAGCCCCAGCATTTT,TRBV7-2,17,NA,TRBJ1-5,NA
CASSLVQGNTEAFF,TGCGCCAGCAGCTTGGTACAGGGAAACACTGAAGCTTTCTTT,TRBV5-1,14,NA,TRBJ1-1,NA
CASSTRDIYEQYF,TGTGCCAGTAGTACCCGGGACATCTACGAGCAGTACTTC,TRBV19,13,NA,TRBJ2-7,NA
CASSQRDSTSNQPQHF,TGTGCCAGCAGCCAGAGGGACAGTACTAGCAATCAGCCCCAGCATTTT,TRBV5-8,16,TRBD1,TRBJ1-5,NA
CASSSRGDEQFF,TGTGCCAGCAGTTCCAGGGGGGATGAGCAGTTCTTC,TRBV7-6,12,NA,TRBJ2-1,NA
CASSPDRDPFDEQFF,TGTGCCAGCAGCCCCGACCGGGACCCCTTCGATGAGCAGTTCTTC,TRBV9,15,NA,TRBJ2-1,NA
CASSPTGASYEQYF,TGTGCCAGTAGTCCTACAGGGGCGTCCTACGAGCAGTACTTC,TRBV19,14,TRBD1,TRBJ2-7,NA
CAISESRSLYDNEQFF,TGTGCCATCAGTGAGTCTCGGAGCCTTTACGACAATGAGCAGTTCTTC,TRBV10-3,16,NA,TRBJ2-1,NA
CATRAGGNYEQYF,TGTGCCACCAGAGCTGGGGGTAACTACGAGCAGTACTTC,TRBV15,13,NA,TRBJ2-7,NA
CASSPLGTGYEQYF,TGTGCCAGCAGCCCCCTTGGGACGGGGTACGAGCAGTACTTC,TRBV27,14,NA,TRBJ2-7,NA
CASSLMGQGDTEAFF,TGTGCCAGCAGCTTAATGGGACAGGGAGACACTGAAGCTTTCTTT,TRBV7-3,15,TRBD1,TRBJ1-1,NA
CASSWGLADQETQYF,TGTGCCAGCAGCTGGGGACTAGCGGACCAAGAGACCCAGTACTTC,TRBV7-3,15,TRBD2,TRBJ2-5,NA
CSVDSQGKTEQYF,TGCAGCGTTGATAGTCAGGGTAAGACCGAGCAGTACTTC,TRBV29-1,13,NA,TRBJ2-7,once
CASRTEGRLDGYTF,TGTGCCAGCAGGACTGAGGGCAGATTAGATGGCTACACCTTC,TRBV6-5,14,NA,TRBJ1-2,NA
CASRSGMNTEAFF,TGTGCCAGCAGAAGTGGAATGAACACTGAAGCTTTCTTT,TRBV5-6,13,NA,TRBJ1-1,NA
CASSLSEYNEQFF,TGTGCCAGCAGCTTGTCAGAATACAATGAGCAGTTCTTC,TRBV5-4,13,NA,TRBJ2-1,NA
CASSLGQANQPQHF,TGTGCCAGCAGTCTGGGACAGGCTAATCAGCCCCAGCATTTT,TRBV27,14,TRBD1,TRBJ1-5,few
CASSPGRSSDWELFF,TGTGCCAGCAGTCCCGGACGCTCTAGCGATTGGGAGCTGTTTTTT,TRBV7-6,15,NA,TRBJ2-2,NA
CAISVFGGTDSLGSYEQYF,TGTGCCATCAGTGTATTCGGCGGGACCGATAGCTTGGGCTCCTACGAGCAGTACTTC,TRBV10-3,19,NA,TRBJ2-7,NA
CASSEADSYEQYF,TGTGCCAGCAGCGAGGCCGATTCCTACGAGCAGTACTTC,TRBV9,13,NA,TRBJ2-7,NA
CASSGVVVSTGELFF,TGTGCCAGCAGCGGGGTAGTTGTGAGCACCGGGGAGCTGTTTTTT,TRBV7-9,15,NA,TRBJ2-2,NA
CASSISKAAVAYEQYF,TGTGCCAGTAGTATAAGCAAGGCAGCAGTAGCCTACGAGCAGTACTTC,TRBV19,16,NA,TRBJ2-7,NA